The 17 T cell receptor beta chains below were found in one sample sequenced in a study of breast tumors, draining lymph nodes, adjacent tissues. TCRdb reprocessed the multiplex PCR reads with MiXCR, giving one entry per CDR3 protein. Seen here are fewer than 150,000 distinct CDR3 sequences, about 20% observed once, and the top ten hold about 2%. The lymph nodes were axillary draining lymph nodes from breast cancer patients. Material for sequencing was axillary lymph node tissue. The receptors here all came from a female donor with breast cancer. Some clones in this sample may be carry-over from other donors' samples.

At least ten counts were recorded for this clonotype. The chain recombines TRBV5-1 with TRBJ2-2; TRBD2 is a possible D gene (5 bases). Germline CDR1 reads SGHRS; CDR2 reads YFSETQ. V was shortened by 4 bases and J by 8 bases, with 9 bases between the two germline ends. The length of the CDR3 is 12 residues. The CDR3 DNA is TGCGCCAGCAGCAATGGGAGAGGGGAGCTGTTTTTT. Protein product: CASSNGRGELFF. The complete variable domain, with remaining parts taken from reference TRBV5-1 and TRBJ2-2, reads KAGVTQTPRYLIKTRGQQVTLSCSPISGHRSVSWYQQTPGQGLQFLFEYFSETQRNKGNFPGRFSGRQFSNSRSEMNVSTLELGDSALYLCASSNGRGELFFGEGSRLTVL.

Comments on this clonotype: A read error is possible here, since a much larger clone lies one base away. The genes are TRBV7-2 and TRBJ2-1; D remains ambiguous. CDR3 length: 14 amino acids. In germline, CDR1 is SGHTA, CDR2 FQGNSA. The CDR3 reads CASSSDIFVVGQSF. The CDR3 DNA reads TGTGCCAGCAGCTCAGATATTTTTGTTGTTGGGCAGTCCTTC.

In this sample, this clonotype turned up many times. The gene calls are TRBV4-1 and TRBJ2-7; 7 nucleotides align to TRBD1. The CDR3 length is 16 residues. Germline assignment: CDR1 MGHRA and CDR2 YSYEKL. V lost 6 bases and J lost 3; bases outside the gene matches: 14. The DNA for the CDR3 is TGCGCCAGCAGTCCGAGGCCCGGACAGGACAACTACGAGCAGTACTTC. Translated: CASSPRPGQDNYEQYF.

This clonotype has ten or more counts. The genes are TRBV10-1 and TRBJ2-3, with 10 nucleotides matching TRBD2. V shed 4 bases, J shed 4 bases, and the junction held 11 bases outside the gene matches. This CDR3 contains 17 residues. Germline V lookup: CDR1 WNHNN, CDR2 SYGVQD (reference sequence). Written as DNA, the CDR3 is TGCGCCAGCAGTGGACTAGCGGGCTTCACCGGGCCAGATACGCAGTATTTT. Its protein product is CASSGLAGFTGPDTQYF.

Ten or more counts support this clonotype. The CDR3 protein is CASSLTSVRETQYF. The CDR3 DNA reads as TGTGCCAGCAGCCTGACTAGCGTAAGAGAGACCCAGTACTTC. The rearrangement links TRBV2 to TRBJ2-5; 8 bases align to TRBD2. Germline trimming cut 6 bases from V and 4 bases from J; bases unmatched to any gene: 7. Per the germline V gene, CDR1 is SNHLY and CDR2 is FYNNEI. There are 14 residues in the CDR3.

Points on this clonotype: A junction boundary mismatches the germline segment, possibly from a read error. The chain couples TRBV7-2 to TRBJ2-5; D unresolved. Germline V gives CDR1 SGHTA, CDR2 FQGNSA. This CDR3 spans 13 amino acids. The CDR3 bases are TGTGCCAGCAGCTGGAGCCCACAAGTGACCCGGTACTTC. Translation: CASSWSPQVTRYF.

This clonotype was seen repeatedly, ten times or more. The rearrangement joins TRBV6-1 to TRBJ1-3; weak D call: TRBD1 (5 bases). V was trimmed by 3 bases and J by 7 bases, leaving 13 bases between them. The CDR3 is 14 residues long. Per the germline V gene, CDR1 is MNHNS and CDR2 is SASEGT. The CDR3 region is CASSDSGLGNTIYF. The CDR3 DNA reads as TGTGCCAGCAGTGATTCAGGGCTCGGGAACACCATATATTTT.

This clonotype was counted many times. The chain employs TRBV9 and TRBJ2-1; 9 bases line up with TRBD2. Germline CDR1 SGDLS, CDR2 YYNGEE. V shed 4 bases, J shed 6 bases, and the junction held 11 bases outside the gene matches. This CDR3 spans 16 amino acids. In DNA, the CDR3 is TGTGCCAGCAGCCCCCGACTAGCGGAGGGGGTCAATGAGCAGTTCTTC. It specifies CASSPRLAEGVNEQFF.

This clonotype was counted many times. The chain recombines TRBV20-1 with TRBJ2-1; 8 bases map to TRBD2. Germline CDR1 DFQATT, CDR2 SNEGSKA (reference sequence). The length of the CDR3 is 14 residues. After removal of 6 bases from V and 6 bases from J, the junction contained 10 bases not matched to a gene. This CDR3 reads CSATSGSGGNEQFF. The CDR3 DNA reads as TGCAGTGCCACCAGCGGGAGCGGCGGCAATGAGCAGTTCTTC.

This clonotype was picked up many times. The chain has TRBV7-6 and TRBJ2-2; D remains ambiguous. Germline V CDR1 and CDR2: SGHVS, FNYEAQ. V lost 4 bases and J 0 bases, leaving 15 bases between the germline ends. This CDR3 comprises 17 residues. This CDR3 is CASSSPPAVPNTGELFF. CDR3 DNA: TGTGCCAGCAGCTCCCCCCCGGCCGTACCGAACACCGGGGAGCTGTTTTTT.

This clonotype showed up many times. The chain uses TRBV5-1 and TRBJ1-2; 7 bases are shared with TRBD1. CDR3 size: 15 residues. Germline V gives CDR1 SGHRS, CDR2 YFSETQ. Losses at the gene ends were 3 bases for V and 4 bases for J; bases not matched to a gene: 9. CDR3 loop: CASSSGDRNLYGYTF. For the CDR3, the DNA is TGCGCCAGCAGCTCCGGGGACAGAAACCTCTATGGCTACACCTTC. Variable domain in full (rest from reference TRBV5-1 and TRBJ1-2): KAGVTQTPRYLIKTRGQQVTLSCSPISGHRSVSWYQQTPGQGLQFLFEYFSETQRNKGNFPGRFSGRQFSNSRSEMNVSTLELGDSALYLCASSSGDRNLYGYTFGSGTRLTVV.

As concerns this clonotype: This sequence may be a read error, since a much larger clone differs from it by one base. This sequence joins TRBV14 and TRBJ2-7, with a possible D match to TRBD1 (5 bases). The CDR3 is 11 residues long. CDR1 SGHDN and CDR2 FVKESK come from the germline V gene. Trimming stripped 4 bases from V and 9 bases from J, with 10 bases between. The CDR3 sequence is CASSRGFGQYF. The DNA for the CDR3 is TGTGCCAGCAGCCGGGGCTTCGGGCAGTACTTC.

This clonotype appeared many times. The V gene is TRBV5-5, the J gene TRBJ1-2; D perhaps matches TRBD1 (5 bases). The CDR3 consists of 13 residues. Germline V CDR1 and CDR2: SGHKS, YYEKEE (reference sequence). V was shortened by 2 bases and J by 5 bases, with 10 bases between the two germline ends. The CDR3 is CASSFMEGYGYTF. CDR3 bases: TGTGCCAGCAGCTTTATGGAGGGGTATGGCTACACCTTC.

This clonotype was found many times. The CDR3 nucleotides are TGCAGTGCGCAAAAACCGGGACAGCGAAACTACGAGCAGTACTTC. This translates into CSAQKPGQRNYEQYF. The V gene is TRBV20-1, the J gene TRBJ2-7, with 7 bases lining up with TRBD1. CDR3 length: 15 amino acids. Germline V lookup: CDR1 DFQATT, CDR2 SNEGSKA (reference sequence). V shed 6 bases and J 3 bases; nucleotides not matched to a gene: 14.

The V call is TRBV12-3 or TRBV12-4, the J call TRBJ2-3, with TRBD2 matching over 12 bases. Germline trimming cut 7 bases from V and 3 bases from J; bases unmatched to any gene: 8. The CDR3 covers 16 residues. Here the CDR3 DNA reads TGTGCCAGCAACCTCCGACTAGCGGGAGTTACAGATACGCAGTATTTT. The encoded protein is CASNLRLAGVTDTQYF.

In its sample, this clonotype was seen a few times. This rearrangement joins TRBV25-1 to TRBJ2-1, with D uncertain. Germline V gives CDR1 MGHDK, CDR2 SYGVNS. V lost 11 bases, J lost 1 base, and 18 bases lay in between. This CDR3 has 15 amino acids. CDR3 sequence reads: CACSQDARSYNEQFF. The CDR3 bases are TGTGCCTGCTCCCAGGACGCCCGGTCCTACAATGAGCAGTTCTTC.

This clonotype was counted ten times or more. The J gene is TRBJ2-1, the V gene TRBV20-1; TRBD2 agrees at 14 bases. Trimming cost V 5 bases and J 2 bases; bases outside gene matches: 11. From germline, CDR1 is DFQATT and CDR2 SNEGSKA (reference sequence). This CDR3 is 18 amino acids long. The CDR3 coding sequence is TGCAGTGCTCCTCCCGGGACTAGCGGGAGTAATCCCTACAATGAGCAGTTCTTC. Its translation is CSAPPGTSGSNPYNEQFF.